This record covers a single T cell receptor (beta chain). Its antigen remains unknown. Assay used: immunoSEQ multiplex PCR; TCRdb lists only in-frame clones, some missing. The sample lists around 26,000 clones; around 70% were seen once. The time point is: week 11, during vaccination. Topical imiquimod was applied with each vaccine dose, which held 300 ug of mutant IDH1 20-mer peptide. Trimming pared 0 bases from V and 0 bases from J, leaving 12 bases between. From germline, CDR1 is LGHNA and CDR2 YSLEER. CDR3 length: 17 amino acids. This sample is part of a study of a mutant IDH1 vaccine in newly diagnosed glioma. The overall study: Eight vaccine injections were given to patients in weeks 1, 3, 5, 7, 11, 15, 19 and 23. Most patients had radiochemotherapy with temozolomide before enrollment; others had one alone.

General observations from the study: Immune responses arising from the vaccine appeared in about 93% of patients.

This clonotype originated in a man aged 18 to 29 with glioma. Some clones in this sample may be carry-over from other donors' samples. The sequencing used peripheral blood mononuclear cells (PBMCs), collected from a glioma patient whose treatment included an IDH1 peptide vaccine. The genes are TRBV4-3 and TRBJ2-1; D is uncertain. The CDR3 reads CASSQDPGPRSYNEQFF. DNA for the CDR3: TGCGCCAGCAGCCAAGATCCGGGCCCCCGCTCCTACAATGAGCAGTTCTTC.